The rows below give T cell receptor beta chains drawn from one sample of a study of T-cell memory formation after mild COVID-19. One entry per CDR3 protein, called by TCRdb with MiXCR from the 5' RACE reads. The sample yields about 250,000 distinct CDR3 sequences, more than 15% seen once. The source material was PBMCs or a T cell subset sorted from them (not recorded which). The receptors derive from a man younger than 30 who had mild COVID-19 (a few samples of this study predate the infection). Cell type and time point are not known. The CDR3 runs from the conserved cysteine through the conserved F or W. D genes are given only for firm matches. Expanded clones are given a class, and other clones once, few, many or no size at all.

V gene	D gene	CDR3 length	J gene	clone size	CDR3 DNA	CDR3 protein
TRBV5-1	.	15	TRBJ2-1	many	TGCGCCAGCAGCTCCCGAGGGGACGGGACCAATGAGCAGTTCTTC	CASSSRGDGTNEQFF
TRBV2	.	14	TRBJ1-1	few	TGTGCCAGCAGTTACGAGGGGTTGGACACTGAAGCTTTCTTT	CASSYEGLDTEAFF
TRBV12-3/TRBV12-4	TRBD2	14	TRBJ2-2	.	TGTGCCAGCAGTTTTCAGGGAGGGGCCGGGGAGCTGTTTTTT	CASSFQGGAGELFF
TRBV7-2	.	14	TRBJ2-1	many	TGTGCCAGCAGCCGCGGGCCTGGCGGCAATGAGCAGTTCTTC	CASSRGPGGNEQFF
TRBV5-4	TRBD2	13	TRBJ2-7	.	TGTGCCAGCGGGAGCGGGGGGGCCTACGAGCAGTACTTC	CASGSGGAYEQYF
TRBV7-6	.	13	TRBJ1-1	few	TGTGCCAGCAGCTCCCAGGTTAGTGGTGAAGCTTTCTTT	CASSSQVSGEAFF
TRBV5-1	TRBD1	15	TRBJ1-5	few	TGCGCCAGCAGCTGGACAGGGGCCAGCAATCAGCCCCAGCATTTT	CASSWTGASNQPQHF
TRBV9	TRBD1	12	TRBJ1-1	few	TGTGCCAGCAGCGGACAGGGAGTTGAAGCTTTCTTT	CASSGQGVEAFF
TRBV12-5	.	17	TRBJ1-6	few	TGTGCTAGTGGTTCGCCAGCCGCAGGGGCCAGAAATTCACCCCTCCACTTT	CASGSPAAGARNSPLHF
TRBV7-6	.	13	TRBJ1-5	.	TGTGCCAGCAGCCCCTCCCCCGGGCAGCCCCAGCATTTT	CASSPSPGQPQHF
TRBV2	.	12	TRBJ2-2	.	TGTGCCATCCGGACCCACACCGGGGAGCTGTTTTTT	CAIRTHTGELFF
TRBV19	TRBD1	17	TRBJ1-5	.	TGTGCCAGTAGTAGACACAGGGGGCGGGCTGGCAATCAGCCCCAGCATTTT	CASSRHRGRAGNQPQHF
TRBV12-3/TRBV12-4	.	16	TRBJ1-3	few	TGTGCCAGCAGTTTAGCGCTTGCGGGGGGCCGAAACACCATATATTTT	CASSLALAGGRNTIYF
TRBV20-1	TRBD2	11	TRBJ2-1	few	TGCAGGGGTCTAGCGGGGGATGAGCAGTTCTTC	CRGLAGDEQFF
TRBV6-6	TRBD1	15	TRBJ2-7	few	TGTGCCAGCAGTTCGCCGGGACAGAGAAGATCCGAGCAGTACTTC	CASSSPGQRRSEQYF
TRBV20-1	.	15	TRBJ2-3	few	TGCAGTGTTCGACCCGGGACCTCGAGTACAGATACGCAGTATTTT	CSVRPGTSSTDTQYF
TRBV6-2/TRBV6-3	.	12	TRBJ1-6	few	TGTGCCAGCAGGCCCCCTGAATCACCCCTCCACTTT	CASRPPESPLHF
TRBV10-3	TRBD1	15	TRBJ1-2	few	TGTGCCATCAGTGAGGGACAGGGAGCTAACTATGGCTACACCTTC	CAISEGQGANYGYTF
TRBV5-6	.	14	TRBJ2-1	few	TGTGCCAGCAGCCCATTTGGGACCTCGAATGAGCAGTTCTTC	CASSPFGTSNEQFF
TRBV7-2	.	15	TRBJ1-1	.	TGTGCCAGCAGCTTAGGGTTGGGTTCGAACACTGAAGCTTTCTTT	CASSLGLGSNTEAFF
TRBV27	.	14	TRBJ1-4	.	TGTGCCAGCAGTTTATCGGTCAGGCTAGAAAAACTGTTTTTT	CASSLSVRLEKLFF
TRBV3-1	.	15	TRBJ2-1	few	TGTGCCAGCAGCCAAGAGGAGTGGACCTACAATGAGCAGTTCTTC	CASSQEEWTYNEQFF
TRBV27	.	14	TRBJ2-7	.	TGTGCCAGCAGTTTACTGGGGGACTCCTACGAGCAGTACTTC	CASSLLGDSYEQYF
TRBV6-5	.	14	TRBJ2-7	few	TGTGCCAGCAGTTACCAGACAGGAGCAGACGAGCAGTACTTC	CASSYQTGADEQYF
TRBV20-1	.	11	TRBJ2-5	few	TGCAGTGCGGGGGTGAGGGAGACCCAGTACTTC	CSAGVRETQYF
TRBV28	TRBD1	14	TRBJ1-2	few	TGTGCCAGCAGTTCGGGACAGGGGGACGAGTTACGGGACTTC	CASSSGQGDELRDF
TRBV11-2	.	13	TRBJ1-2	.	TGTGCCAGCAGCACAAGGGGCGGCTATGGCTACACCTTC	CASSTRGGYGYTF
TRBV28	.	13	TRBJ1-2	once	TGTGCCAGCAGAGGGGCATTCGGCTATGGCTACACCTTC	CASRGAFGYGYTF
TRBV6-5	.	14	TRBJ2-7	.	TGTGCCAGCAGTTACGTTGGAGGATCCTACGAGCAGTACTTC	CASSYVGGSYEQYF
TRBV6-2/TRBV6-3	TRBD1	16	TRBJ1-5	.	TGTGCCAGCAGCCGACGACAGGGGACTAGCAATCAGCCCCAGCATTTT	CASSRRQGTSNQPQHF
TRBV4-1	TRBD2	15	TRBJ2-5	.	TGCGCCAGCAGCTACGTGTTGAGGCGGGGGGAGACCCAGTACTTC	CASSYVLRRGETQYF
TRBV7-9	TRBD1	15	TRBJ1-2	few	TGTGCCAGCAGCCCCGAAGGGGGCTTTAACTATGGCTACACCTTC	CASSPEGGFNYGYTF
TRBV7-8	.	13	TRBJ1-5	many	TGTGCCAGCAGCTTAGACCGATATCAGCCCCAGCATTTT	CASSLDRYQPQHF
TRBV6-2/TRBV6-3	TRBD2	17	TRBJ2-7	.	TGTGCCAGCAGTTACGGGCGGTTAGCGGGGGGTTCCTACGAGCAGTACTTC	CASSYGRLAGGSYEQYF
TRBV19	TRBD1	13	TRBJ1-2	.	TGTGCCAGTACCGGGACAGACAACTATGGCTACACCTTC	CASTGTDNYGYTF